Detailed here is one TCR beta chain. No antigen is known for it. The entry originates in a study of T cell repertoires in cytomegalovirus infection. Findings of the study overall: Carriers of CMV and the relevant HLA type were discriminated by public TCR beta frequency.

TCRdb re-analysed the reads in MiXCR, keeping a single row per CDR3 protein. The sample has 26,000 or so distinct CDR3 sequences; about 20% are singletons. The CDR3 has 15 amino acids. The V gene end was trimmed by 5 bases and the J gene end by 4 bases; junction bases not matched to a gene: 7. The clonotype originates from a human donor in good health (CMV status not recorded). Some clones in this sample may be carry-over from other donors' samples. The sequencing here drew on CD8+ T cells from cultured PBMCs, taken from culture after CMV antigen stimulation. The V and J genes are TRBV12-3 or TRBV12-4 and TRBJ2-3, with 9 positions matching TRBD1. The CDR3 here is CASSILQGAADTQYF. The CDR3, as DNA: TGTGCCAGCAGTATCCTACAGGGGGCGGCAGATACGCAGTATTTT.